This T cell receptor beta chain was sequenced during a study of beta chain features in type 1 diabetes. Sorting of CD4+ naive, central memory, regulatory and stem cell-like memory cells was performed via CD45RO/CCR7/CD25/CD127/CD95/CD27. The study reverse transcribed the entire isolated RNA, so it sequenced expressed TCRB transcripts. Using immunoSEQ multiplex PCR, the repertoire was profiled, and TCRdb retains in-frame clones only, with some absent. The sample has about half a million clones; over 10% are singletons. In the case of this clone: Its antigen is not identified. Other DNA sequences in this sample translate to the same CDR3.

General study results and limits: Possible PCR preference for shorter templates applied equally to patients and controls. The study found moderately but significantly shorter TCRB CDR3s in all four CD4+ subsets of Type 1 diabetes patients.

Trimming cost V 0 bases and J 1 base, with 6 bases left between them. Germline V lookup: CDR1 MNHEY, CDR2 SVGAGI. CDR3 size: 14 residues. The TCR sequence derives from a woman aged 18 to 35 in good health. The chain has TRBV6-5 and TRBJ1-1, with no clear D. Source material: naive CD4+ T cells from blood. The CDR3 nucleotides are TGTGCCAGCAGTTACTCCGGCAGGAACACTGAAGCTTTCTTT. As protein: CASSYSGRNTEAFF.